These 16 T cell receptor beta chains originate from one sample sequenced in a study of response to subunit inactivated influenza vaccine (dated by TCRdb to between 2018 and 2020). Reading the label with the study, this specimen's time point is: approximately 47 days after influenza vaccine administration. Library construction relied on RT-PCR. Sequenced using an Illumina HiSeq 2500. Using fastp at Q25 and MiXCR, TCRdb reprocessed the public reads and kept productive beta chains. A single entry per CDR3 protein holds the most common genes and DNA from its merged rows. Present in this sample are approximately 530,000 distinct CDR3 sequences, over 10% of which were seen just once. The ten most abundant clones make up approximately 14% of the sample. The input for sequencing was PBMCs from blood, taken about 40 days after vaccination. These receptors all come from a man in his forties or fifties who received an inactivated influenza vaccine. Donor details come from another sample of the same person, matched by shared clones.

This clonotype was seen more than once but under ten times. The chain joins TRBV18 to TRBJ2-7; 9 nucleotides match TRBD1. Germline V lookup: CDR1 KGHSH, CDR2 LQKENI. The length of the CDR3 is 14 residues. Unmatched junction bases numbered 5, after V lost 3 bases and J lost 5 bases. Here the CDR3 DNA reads TGTGCCAGCTCACCCGGGACAGGGCATAACGAGCAGTACTTC. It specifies CASSPGTGHNEQYF. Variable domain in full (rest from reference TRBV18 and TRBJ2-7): NAGVMQNPRHLVRRRGQEARLRCSPMKGHSHVYWYRQLPEEGLKFMVYLQKENIIDESGMPKERFSAEFPKEGPSILRIQQVVRGDSAAYFCASSPGTGHNEQYFGPGTRLTVT.

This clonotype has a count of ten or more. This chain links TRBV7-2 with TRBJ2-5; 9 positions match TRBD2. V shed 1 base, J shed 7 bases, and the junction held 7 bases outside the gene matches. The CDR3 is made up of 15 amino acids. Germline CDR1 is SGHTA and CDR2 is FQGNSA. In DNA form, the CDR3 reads TGTGCCAGCAGCTTAGAACTAGCGGGCCCAGTGACCCAGTACTTC. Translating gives CASSLELAGPVTQYF.

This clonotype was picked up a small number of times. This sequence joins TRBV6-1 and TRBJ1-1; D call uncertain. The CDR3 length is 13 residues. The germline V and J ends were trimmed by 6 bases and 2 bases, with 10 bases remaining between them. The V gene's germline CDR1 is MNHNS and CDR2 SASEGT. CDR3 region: CASSSDYNTEAFF. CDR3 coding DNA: TGTGCCAGCAGCTCAGATTATAACACTGAAGCTTTCTTT.

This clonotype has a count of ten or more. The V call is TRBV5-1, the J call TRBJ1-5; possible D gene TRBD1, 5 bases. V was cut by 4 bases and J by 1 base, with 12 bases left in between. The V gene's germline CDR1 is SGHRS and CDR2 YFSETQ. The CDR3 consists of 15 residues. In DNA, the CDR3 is TGCGCCAGCAGCCCGGGACTATTAAGCAATCAGCCCCAGCATTTT. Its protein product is CASSPGLLSNQPQHF.

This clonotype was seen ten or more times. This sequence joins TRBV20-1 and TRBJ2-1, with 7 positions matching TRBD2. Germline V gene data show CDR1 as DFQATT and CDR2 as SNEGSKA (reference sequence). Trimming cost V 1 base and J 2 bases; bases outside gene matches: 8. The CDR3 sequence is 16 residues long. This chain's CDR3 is CSARALAEKTYNEQFF. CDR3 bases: TGCAGTGCTAGAGCCCTAGCGGAGAAGACCTACAATGAGCAGTTCTTC.

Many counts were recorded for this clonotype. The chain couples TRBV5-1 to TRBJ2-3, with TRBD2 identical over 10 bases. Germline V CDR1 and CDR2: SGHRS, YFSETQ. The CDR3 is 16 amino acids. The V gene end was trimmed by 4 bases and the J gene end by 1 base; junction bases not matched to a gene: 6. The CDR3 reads CASSLALAGGTDTQYF. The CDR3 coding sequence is TGCGCCAGCAGCCTGGCCCTAGCGGGAGGCACAGATACGCAGTATTTT. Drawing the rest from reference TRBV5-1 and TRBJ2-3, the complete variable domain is KAGVTQTPRYLIKTRGQQVTLSCSPISGHRSVSWYQQTPGQGLQFLFEYFSETQRNKGNFPGRFSGRQFSNSRSEMNVSTLELGDSALYLCASSLALAGGTDTQYFGPGTRLTVL.

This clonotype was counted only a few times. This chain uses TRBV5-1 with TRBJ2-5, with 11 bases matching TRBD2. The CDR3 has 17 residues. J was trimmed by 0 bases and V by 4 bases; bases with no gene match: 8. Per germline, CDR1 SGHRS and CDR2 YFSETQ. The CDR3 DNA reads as TGCGCCAGCAGCGCAGGTTGGGGACTAGCGGACCAAGAGACCCAGTACTTC. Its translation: CASSAGWGLADQETQYF.

This CDR3 reads CASSFLISRGSGNEQFF. Here the CDR3 DNA reads TGTGCCAGCAGTTTTTTAATTTCGCGGGGGAGTGGCAATGAGCAGTTCTTC. The J gene is TRBJ2-1, the V gene TRBV12-3 or TRBV12-4; 7 bases match TRBD2. V shed 3 bases and J 6 bases; nucleotides not matched to a gene: 14. The CDR3 consists of 17 residues.

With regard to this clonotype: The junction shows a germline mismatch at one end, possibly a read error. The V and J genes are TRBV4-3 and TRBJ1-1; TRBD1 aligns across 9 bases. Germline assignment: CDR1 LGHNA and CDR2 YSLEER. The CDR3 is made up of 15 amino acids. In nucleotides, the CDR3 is TGCGCCAGCAGCCAAGAAGGACAGGGGAACACTGAAGTTTTCTTT. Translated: CASSQEGQGNTEVFF.

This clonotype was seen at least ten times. CDR3 residues: CASSPRQHSGNTIYF. Written as DNA, the CDR3 is TGTGCCAGCAGCCCCCGACAGCACTCTGGAAACACCATATATTTT. This chain links TRBV7-9 with TRBJ1-3, with D possibly TRBD1 on 5 matching bases. CDR1 SEHNR and CDR2 FQNEAQ come from the germline V gene (reference sequence). With 5 bases removed from V and 0 bases from J, the gap between germline ends came to 11 bases. This CDR3 is built from 15 residues.

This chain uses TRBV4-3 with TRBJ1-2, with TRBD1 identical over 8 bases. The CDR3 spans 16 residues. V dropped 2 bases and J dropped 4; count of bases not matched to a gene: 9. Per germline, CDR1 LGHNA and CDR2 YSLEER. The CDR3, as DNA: TGCGCCAGCAGCCAACAAGTTGGACAGGGAGGCTATGGCTACACCTTC. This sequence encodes CASSQQVGQGGYGYTF.

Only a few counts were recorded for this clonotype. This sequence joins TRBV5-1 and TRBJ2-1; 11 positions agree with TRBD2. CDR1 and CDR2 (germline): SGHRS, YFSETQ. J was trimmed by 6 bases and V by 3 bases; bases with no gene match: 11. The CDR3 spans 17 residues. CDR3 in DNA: TGCGCCAGCAGCTCGACCCTACTAGCGGGAGCCATCAATGAGCAGTTCTTC. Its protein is CASSSTLLAGAINEQFF.

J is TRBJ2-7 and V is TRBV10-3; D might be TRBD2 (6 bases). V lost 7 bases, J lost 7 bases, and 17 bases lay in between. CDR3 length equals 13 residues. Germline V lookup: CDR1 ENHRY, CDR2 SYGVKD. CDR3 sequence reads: CAINPGEGVEQYF. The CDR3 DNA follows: TGTGCCATCAACCCGGGAGAAGGTGTTGAGCAGTACTTC.

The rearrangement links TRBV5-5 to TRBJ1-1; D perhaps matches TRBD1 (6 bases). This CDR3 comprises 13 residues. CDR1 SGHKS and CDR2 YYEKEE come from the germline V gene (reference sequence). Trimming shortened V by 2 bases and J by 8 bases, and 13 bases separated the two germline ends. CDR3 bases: TGTGCCAGCAGCTTCCAGGGGCGGGTAGAAGCTTTCTTT. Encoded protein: CASSFQGRVEAFF.

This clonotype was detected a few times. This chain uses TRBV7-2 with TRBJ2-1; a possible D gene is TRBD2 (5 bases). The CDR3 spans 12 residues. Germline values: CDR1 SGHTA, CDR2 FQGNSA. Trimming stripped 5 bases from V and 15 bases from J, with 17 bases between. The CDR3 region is CASSPSRVSVFF. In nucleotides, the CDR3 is TGTGCCAGCAGCCCTAGCCGGGTCTCGGTGTTCTTC.

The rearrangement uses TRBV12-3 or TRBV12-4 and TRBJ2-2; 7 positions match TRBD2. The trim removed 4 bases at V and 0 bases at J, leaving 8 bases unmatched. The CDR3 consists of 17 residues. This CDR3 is CASSYLWAGANTGELFF. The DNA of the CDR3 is TGTGCCAGCAGTTACCTCTGGGCGGGGGCGAACACCGGGGAGCTGTTTTTT.